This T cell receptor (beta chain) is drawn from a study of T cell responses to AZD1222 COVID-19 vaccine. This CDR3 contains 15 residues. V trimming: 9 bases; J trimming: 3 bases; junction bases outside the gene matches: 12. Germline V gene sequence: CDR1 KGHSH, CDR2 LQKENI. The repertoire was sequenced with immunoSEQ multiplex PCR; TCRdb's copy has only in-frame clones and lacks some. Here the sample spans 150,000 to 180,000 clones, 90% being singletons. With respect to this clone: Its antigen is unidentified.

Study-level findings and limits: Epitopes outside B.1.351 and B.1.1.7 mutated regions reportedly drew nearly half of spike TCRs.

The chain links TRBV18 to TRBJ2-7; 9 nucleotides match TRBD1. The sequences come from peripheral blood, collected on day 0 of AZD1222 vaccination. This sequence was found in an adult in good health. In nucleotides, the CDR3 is TGTGCCAGTACTCCCAGCGGACAGGGGCTCTACGAGCAGTACTTC. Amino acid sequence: CASTPSGQGLYEQYF. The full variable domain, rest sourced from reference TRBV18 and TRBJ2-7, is NAGVMQNPRHLVRRRGQEARLRCSPMKGHSHVYWYRQLPEEGLKFMVYLQKENIIDESGMPKERFSAEFPKEGPSILRIQQVVRGDSAAYFCASTPSGQGLYEQYFGPGTRLTVT.